Listed below are T cell receptor beta chains from one sample, sequenced in a study of T cells in Graves' hyperthyroidism and ophthalmopathy. From the multiplex PCR reads, TCRdb called clonotypes with MiXCR, one entry per CDR3 protein. The table shows fewer than 350,000 distinct CDR3 sequences, with 18% occurring only once. The sequencing input was blood. These receptor sequences come from a woman between 45 and 60 years old with Graves' hyperthyroidism. CDR3s include the opening cysteine and the closing phenylalanine or tryptophan. A D gene is named only where the DNA matches it firmly. Size is stated for part of the rows, as once, few or many counts, or as a class when the clone is expanded.

CDR3nt: TGCAGTGAGCGAGCGGGAGTCGAGCAGTACTTC
CDR3aa: CSERAGVEQYF
d_gene: TRBD2
j_gene: TRBJ2-7
v_gene: TRBV20-1
abundance: many

CDR3nt: TGTGCCAGCAGTCGACAGGGATCGGGTATGAACACTGAAGCTTTCTTT
CDR3aa: CASSRQGSGMNTEAFF
d_gene: TRBD1
j_gene: TRBJ1-1
v_gene: TRBV12-3/TRBV12-4
abundance: many

CDR3nt: TGTGCCAGCAGTGGGCTCGAGACTAGCTTTCCCAATGAGCAGTTCTTC
CDR3aa: CASSGLETSFPNEQFF
d_gene: TRBD2
j_gene: TRBJ2-1
v_gene: TRBV2
abundance: many

CDR3nt: TGTGCCAGCAGTCGGTCTAGTCTTCTTTGGGACAGGTCCAACTATGGCTACACCTTC
CDR3aa: CASSRSSLLWDRSNYGYTF
d_gene: TRBD1
j_gene: TRBJ1-2
v_gene: TRBV6-2/TRBV6-3
abundance: many

CDR3nt: TGCGCCAGCAGCCCGCAACTAGCGGGAGATGAAGATACGCAGTATTTT
CDR3aa: CASSPQLAGDEDTQYF
d_gene: TRBD2
j_gene: TRBJ2-3
v_gene: TRBV4-1
abundance: few

CDR3nt: TGCGCCAGCAGTGAGGAGCCGGGATCTCGCACAGATACGCAGTATTTT
CDR3aa: CASSEEPGSRTDTQYF
d_gene: .
j_gene: TRBJ2-3
v_gene: TRBV10-1
abundance: few

CDR3nt: TGCAGTGCTAGAGGAGGGGGTCTAGCGGGGAGTTGGGAGACCCAGTACTTC
CDR3aa: CSARGGGLAGSWETQYF
d_gene: TRBD2
j_gene: TRBJ2-5
v_gene: TRBV20-1
abundance: few

CDR3nt: TGTGCCAGCAGTTTGGAATCCCCGGGAGCGGAAGAGACCCAGTGCTTC
CDR3aa: CASSLESPGAEETQCF
d_gene: .
j_gene: TRBJ2-5
v_gene: TRBV28
abundance: few

CDR3nt: TGTGCCAGCAGTTTTACAGTGGATACGCAGTATTTT
CDR3aa: CASSFTVDTQYF
d_gene: .
j_gene: TRBJ2-3
v_gene: TRBV12-3/TRBV12-4
abundance: many

CDR3nt: TGCGCCAGCAGGGGAGGAAACCAAGAGACCCAGTACTTC
CDR3aa: CASRGGNQETQYF
d_gene: .
j_gene: TRBJ2-5
v_gene: TRBV10-2
abundance: .

CDR3nt: TGCGCCAGCAGCTTACTCCCCGACAGGGGTGGCACAGATACGCAGTATTTT
CDR3aa: CASSLLPDRGGTDTQYF
d_gene: TRBD1
j_gene: TRBJ2-3
v_gene: TRBV5-1
abundance: many

CDR3nt: TGTGCCAGCAGCCCAGCTAGCGGGAAAGTGGAGCAGTACTTC
CDR3aa: CASSPASGKVEQYF
d_gene: TRBD2
j_gene: TRBJ2-7
v_gene: TRBV7-9
abundance: many

CDR3nt: TGTGCCAGCAGTGCCGGGACAGGGGAATACGAGCAGTACTTC
CDR3aa: CASSAGTGEYEQYF
d_gene: TRBD1
j_gene: TRBJ2-7
v_gene: TRBV12-3/TRBV12-4
abundance: .

CDR3nt: TGTGCCAGCAGTTACGGGTCCGACGGGGATGGCTACACCTTC
CDR3aa: CASSYGSDGDGYTF
d_gene: .
j_gene: TRBJ1-2
v_gene: TRBV6-5
abundance: .

CDR3nt: TGCAGTGCTAGGGGCAAGGCTAGCAATCAGCCCCAGCATTTT
CDR3aa: CSARGKASNQPQHF
d_gene: .
j_gene: TRBJ1-5
v_gene: TRBV20-1
abundance: few

CDR3nt: TGTGCCAGCCAGGGGGCTGGTGGCAATCAGCCCCAGCATTTT
CDR3aa: CASQGAGGNQPQHF
d_gene: TRBD1
j_gene: TRBJ1-5
v_gene: TRBV6-1
abundance: few

CDR3nt: TGTGCCAGCAGTTTAGGAGGACAGGGGTTCGGTGAGCAGTTCTTC
CDR3aa: CASSLGGQGFGEQFF
d_gene: TRBD1
j_gene: TRBJ2-1
v_gene: TRBV28
abundance: many

CDR3nt: TGCGCCAGCAGCTTGCAGGGGGCGTGGACAGATACGCAGTATTTT
CDR3aa: CASSLQGAWTDTQYF
d_gene: TRBD1
j_gene: TRBJ2-3
v_gene: TRBV5-1
abundance: many

CDR3nt: TGTGCCAGCAGCCAAGACCTAGCGTGGGAGCAGTACTTC
CDR3aa: CASSQDLAWEQYF
d_gene: .
j_gene: TRBJ2-7
v_gene: TRBV4-2
abundance: few

CDR3nt: TGTGCCAGCAGCTTAATTAACAGTGGGGAGCAGTACTTC
CDR3aa: CASSLINSGEQYF
d_gene: .
j_gene: TRBJ2-7
v_gene: TRBV7-9
abundance: .

CDR3nt: TGTGCCAGCAGTCCATGGACAGGGAGCTATGGCTACACCTTC
CDR3aa: CASSPWTGSYGYTF
d_gene: TRBD1
j_gene: TRBJ1-2
v_gene: TRBV12-3/TRBV12-4
abundance: many